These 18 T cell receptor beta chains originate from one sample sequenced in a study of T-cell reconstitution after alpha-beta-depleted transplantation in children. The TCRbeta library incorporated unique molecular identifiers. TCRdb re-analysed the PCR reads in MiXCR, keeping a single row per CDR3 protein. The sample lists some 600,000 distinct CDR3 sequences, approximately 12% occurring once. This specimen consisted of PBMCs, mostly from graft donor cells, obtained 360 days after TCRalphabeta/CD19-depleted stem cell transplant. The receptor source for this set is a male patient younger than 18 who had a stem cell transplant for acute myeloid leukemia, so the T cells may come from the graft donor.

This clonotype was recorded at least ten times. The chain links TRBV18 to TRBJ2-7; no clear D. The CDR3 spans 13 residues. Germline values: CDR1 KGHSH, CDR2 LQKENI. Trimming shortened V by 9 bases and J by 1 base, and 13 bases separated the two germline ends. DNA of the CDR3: TGTGCCAGTAGTCCCGGATCATCCTACGAGCAGTACTTC. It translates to CASSPGSSYEQYF.

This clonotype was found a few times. CDR3 nucleotide sequence: TGCGCCAGCAGCTTGGAAGGGACGCTTTATGGCTACACCTTC. Protein: CASSLEGTLYGYTF. The V call is TRBV5-1, the J call TRBJ1-2; tentative D call: TRBD1 (5 bases). The CDR3 covers 14 residues. From germline, CDR1 is SGHRS and CDR2 YFSETQ. Trimming pared 0 bases from V and 5 bases from J, leaving 11 bases between.

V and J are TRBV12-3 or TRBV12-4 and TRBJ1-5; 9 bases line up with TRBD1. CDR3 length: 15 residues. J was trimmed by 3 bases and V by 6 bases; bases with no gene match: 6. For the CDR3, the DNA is TGTGCCAGCAGCCCTGGGACAGGGAACAATCAGCCCCAGCATTTT. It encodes CASSPGTGNNQPQHF.

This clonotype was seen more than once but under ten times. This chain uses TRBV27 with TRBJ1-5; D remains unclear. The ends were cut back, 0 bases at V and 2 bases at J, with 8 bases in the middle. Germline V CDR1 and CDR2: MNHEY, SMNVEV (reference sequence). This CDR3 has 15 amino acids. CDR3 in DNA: TGTGCCAGCAGTTTATCGTCCGGGGGCAATCAGCCCCAGCATTTT. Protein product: CASSLSSGGNQPQHF.

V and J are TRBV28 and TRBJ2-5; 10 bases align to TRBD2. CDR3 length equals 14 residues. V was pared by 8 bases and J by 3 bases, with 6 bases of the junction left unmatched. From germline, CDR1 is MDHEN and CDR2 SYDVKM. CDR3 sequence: CASSAGGWEETQYF. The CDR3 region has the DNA TGTGCCAGCTCAGCGGGAGGGTGGGAAGAGACCCAGTACTTC. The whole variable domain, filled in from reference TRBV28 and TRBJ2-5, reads DVKVTQSSRYLVKRTGEKVFLECVQDMDHENMFWYRQDPGLGLRLIYFSYDVKMKEKGDIPEGYSVSREKKERFSLILESASTNQTSMYLCASSAGGWEETQYFGPGTRLLVL.

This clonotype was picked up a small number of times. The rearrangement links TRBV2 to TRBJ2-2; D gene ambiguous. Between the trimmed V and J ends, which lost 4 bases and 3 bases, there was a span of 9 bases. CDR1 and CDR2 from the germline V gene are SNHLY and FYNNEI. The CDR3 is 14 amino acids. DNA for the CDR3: TGTGCCAGCAGTGGCAGGCGCTACACCGGGGAGCTGTTTTTT. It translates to CASSGRRYTGELFF.

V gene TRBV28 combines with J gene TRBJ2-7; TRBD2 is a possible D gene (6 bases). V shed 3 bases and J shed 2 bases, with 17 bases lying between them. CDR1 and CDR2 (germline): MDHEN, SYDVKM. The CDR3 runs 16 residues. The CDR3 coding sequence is TGTGCCAGCAGTTTCCGGGGTGCGGGAAGAACCTACGAGCAGTACTTC. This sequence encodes CASSFRGAGRTYEQYF.

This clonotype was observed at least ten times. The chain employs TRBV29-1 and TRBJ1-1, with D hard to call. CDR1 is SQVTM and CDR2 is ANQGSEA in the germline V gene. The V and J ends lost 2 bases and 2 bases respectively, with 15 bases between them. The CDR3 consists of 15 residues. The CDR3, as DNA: TGCAGCGTTGAATATAAGGCAGCCCGAAACACTGAAGCTTTCTTT. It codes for CSVEYKAARNTEAFF.

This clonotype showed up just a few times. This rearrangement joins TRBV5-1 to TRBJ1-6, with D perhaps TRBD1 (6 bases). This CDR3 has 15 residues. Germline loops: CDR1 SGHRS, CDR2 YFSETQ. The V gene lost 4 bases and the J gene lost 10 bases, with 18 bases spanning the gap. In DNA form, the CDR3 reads TGCGCCAGCAGCCCCTATACAGGGTTAGGATCACCCCTCCACTTT. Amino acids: CASSPYTGLGSPLHF.

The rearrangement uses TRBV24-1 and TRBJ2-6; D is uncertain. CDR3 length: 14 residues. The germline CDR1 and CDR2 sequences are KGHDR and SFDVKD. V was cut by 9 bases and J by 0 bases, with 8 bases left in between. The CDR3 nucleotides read TGTGCCACCGGCAGGAGCTCTGGGGCCAACGTCCTGACTTTC. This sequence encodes CATGRSSGANVLTF.

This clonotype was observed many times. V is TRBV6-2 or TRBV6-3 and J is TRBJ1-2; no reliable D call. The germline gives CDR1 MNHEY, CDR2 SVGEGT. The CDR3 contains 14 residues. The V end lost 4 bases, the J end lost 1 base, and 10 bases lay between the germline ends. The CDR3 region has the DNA TGTGCCAGCAGTTTCTCCGGGAGTAACTATGGCTACACCTTC. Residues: CASSFSGSNYGYTF.

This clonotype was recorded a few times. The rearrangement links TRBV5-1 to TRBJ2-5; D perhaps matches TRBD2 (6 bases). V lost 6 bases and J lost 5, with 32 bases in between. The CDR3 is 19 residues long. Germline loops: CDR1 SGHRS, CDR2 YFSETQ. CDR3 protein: CASTLFGTLVSRGLETQYF. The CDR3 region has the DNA TGCGCCAGCACGTTGTTTGGGACTTTAGTATCGCGCGGATTGGAGACCCAGTACTTC.

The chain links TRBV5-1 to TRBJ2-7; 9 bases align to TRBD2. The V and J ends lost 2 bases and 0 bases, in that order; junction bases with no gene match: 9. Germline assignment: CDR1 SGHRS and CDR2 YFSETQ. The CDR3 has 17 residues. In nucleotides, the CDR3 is TGCGCCAGCAGCTTCGGGCTAGCGGGGCCAAGCTCCTACGAGCAGTACTTC. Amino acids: CASSFGLAGPSSYEQYF.

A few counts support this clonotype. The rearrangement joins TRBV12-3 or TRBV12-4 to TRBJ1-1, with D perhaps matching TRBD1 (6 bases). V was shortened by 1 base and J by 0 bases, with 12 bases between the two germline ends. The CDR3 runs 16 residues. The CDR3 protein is CASSLGGRPMNTEAFF. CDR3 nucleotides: TGTGCCAGCAGTTTAGGGGGGCGACCTATGAACACTGAAGCTTTCTTT.

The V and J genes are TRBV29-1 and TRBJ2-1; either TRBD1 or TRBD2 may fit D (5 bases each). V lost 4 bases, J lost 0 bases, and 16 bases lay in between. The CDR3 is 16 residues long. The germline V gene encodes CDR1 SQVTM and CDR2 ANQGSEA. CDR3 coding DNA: TGCAGCGTTGCAGCCTGGGACCTAACCTCCTACAATGAGCAGTTCTTC. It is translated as CSVAAWDLTSYNEQFF.

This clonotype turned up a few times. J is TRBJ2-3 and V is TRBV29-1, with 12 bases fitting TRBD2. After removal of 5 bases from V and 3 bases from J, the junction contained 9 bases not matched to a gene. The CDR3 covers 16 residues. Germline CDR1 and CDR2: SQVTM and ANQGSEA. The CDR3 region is CSVPKRLAGVTDTQYF. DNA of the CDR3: TGCAGCGTTCCTAAACGACTAGCGGGAGTGACAGATACGCAGTATTTT.

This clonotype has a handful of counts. The CDR3 DNA reads as TGCGCCAGCAGCCAGACGGGACAGCTTCCCTACGAGCAGTACTTC. Its protein product is CASSQTGQLPYEQYF. The rearrangement links TRBV4-3 to TRBJ2-7; 7 bases match TRBD1. The CDR3 is made up of 15 amino acids. V dropped 3 bases and J dropped 2; count of bases not matched to a gene: 7. CDR1 and CDR2 from the germline V gene are LGHNA and YSLEER.

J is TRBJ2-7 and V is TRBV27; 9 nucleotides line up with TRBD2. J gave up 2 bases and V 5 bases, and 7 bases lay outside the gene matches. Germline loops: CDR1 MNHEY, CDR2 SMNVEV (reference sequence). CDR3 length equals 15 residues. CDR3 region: CASSAIAGAPYEQYF. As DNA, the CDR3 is TGTGCCAGCAGTGCGATAGCGGGGGCCCCCTACGAGCAGTACTTC.